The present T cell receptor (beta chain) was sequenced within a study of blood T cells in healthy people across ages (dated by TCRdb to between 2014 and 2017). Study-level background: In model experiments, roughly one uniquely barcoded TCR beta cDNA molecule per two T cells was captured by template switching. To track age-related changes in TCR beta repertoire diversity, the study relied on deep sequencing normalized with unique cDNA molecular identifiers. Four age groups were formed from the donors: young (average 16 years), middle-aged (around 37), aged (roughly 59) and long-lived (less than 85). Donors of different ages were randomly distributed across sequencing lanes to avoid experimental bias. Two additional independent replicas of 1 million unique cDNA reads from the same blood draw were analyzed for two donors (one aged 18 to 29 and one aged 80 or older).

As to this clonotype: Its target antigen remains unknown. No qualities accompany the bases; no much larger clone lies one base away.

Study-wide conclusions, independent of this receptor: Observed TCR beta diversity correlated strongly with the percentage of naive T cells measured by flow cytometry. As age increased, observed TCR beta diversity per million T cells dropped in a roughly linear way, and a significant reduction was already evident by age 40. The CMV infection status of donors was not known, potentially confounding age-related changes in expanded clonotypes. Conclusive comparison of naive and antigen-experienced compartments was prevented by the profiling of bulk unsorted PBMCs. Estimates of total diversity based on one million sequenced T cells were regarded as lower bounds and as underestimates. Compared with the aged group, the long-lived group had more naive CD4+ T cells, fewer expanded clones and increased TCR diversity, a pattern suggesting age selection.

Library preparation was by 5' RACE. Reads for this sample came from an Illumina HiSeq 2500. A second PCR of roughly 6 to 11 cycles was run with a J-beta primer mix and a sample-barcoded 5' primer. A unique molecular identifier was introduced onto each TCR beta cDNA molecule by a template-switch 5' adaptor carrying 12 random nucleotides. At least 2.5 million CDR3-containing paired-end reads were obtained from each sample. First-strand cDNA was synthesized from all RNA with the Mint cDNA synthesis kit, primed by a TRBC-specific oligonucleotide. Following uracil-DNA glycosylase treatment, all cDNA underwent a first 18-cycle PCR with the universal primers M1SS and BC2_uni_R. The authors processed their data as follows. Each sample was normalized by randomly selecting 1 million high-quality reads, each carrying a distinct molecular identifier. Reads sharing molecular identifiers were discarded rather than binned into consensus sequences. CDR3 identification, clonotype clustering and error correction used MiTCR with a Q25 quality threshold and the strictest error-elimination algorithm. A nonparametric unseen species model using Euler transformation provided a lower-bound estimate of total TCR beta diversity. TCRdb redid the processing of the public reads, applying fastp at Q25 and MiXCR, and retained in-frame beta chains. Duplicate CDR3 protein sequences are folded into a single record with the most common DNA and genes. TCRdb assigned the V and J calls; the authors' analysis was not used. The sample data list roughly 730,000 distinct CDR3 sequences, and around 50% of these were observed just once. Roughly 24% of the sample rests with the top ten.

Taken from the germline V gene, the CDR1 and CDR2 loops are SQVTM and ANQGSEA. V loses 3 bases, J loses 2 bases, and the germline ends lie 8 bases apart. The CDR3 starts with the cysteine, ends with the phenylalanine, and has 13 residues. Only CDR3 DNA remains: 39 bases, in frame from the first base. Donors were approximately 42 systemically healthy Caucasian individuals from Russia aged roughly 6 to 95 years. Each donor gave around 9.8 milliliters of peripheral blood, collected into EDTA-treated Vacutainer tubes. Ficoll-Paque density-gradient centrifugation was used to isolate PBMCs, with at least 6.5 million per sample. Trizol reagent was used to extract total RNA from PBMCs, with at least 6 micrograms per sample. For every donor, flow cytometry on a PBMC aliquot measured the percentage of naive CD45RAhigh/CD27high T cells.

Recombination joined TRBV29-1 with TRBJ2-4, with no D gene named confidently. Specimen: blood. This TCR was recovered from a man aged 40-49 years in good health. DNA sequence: TGCAGCGTTGAGTCGGGCTCCAAAAACATTCAGTACTTC. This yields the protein CSVESGSKNIQYF.